These T cell receptor beta chains were read from a single sample in a study of CD8 T cell repertoires and HIV-1 epitope variants. Data came from immunoSEQ multiplex PCR; TCRdb stores just in-frame clones and leaves some out. Altogether about 4,800 clones are present, less than 70% being singletons, with the ten largest covering roughly 43%. Their target antigens are unknown. Specimen: cultured CD8+ T cells derived from PBMCs. The source is a male donor with HIV. Each CDR3 is given with its conserved first and last residue. A D gene is named only where the DNA matches it firmly. Size tells how often a clone was seen (once, few, many) or the class of an expanded clone, and some rows leave it out.

clone size: NA
J gene: TRBJ2-7
V gene: TRBV7-8
D gene: NA
CDR3 DNA: TGTGCCAGCAGCTTAGGGGACGGCTACGAGCAGTACTTC
CDR3 protein: CASSLGDGYEQYF

clone size: NA
J gene: TRBJ2-5
V gene: TRBV28
D gene: TRBD1
CDR3 DNA: TGTGCCAGCAGTTCCCCGGGACAGGAGAGTAAAGAGACCCAGTACTTC
CDR3 protein: CASSSPGQESKETQYF

clone size: NA
J gene: TRBJ1-2
V gene: TRBV5-6
D gene: NA
CDR3 DNA: TGTGCCAGCAGCTTGGAGATGACAGCTAACTATGGCTACACCTTC
CDR3 protein: CASSLEMTANYGYTF

clone size: few
J gene: TRBJ2-7
V gene: TRBV4-1
D gene: NA
CDR3 DNA: TGCGCCAGCAGCCAAGAACTAGTGGCCTACGAGCAGTACTTC
CDR3 protein: CASSQELVAYEQYF

clone size: NA
J gene: TRBJ2-3
V gene: TRBV28
D gene: TRBD2
CDR3 DNA: TGTGCCAGCAGTGGCTTTGGAAGACTGGGCGGGAGTAGGGGAGATACGCAGTATTTT
CDR3 protein: CASSGFGRLGGSRGDTQYF

clone size: NA
J gene: TRBJ2-2
V gene: TRBV29-1
D gene: NA
CDR3 DNA: TGCAGCGTCCCCGTGGGGGAAGGCGGGGAGCTGTTTTTT
CDR3 protein: CSVPVGEGGELFF

clone size: few
J gene: TRBJ2-7
V gene: TRBV7-6
D gene: NA
CDR3 DNA: TGTGCCAGCAGCTTAGAGGCAGACTCCTACTACGAGCAGTACTTC
CDR3 protein: CASSLEADSYYEQYF

clone size: NA
J gene: TRBJ1-5
V gene: TRBV5-6
D gene: NA
CDR3 DNA: TGTGCCAGCAGCTTTAGGGGGGGGCGGCAGCCCCAGCATTTT
CDR3 protein: CASSFRGGRQPQHF

clone size: few
J gene: TRBJ1-5
V gene: TRBV4-3
D gene: NA
CDR3 DNA: TGCGCCAGCAGCCAAGATCTGGGGCAAGAGACGGAGCCCCAGCATTTT
CDR3 protein: CASSQDLGQETEPQHF

clone size: NA
J gene: TRBJ2-3
V gene: TRBV2
D gene: NA
CDR3 DNA: TGTGCCAGCAGTGAAGAGGACAGTCCTAGCACAGATACGCAGTATTTT
CDR3 protein: CASSEEDSPSTDTQYF

clone size: NA
J gene: TRBJ2-5
V gene: TRBV19
D gene: TRBD1
CDR3 DNA: TGTGCCAGTAGCGGACAGGACCAAGAGACCCAGTACTTC
CDR3 protein: CASSGQDQETQYF

clone size: NA
J gene: TRBJ2-7
V gene: TRBV5-6
D gene: NA
CDR3 DNA: TGTGCCAGCAGCTGGTCCGAAAATATGGTGTACGAGCAGTACTTC
CDR3 protein: CASSWSENMVYEQYF

clone size: NA
J gene: TRBJ1-1
V gene: TRBV28
D gene: TRBD1
CDR3 DNA: TGTGCCAGCAGTCTCGGGACAGGGAACACTGAAGCTTTCTTT
CDR3 protein: CASSLGTGNTEAFF

clone size: NA
J gene: TRBJ1-1
V gene: TRBV4-1
D gene: NA
CDR3 DNA: TGCGCCAGCAGCCATCCGGGGTTCGAGGGTGAAGCTTTCTTT
CDR3 protein: CASSHPGFEGEAFF

clone size: NA
J gene: TRBJ1-2
V gene: TRBV7-9
D gene: TRBD1
CDR3 DNA: TGTGCCAGCAGCTTAGTTGGGACAGGGGGCCCGGTTCGGCTCGGCTACACCTTC
CDR3 protein: CASSLVGTGGPVRLGYTF

clone size: NA
J gene: TRBJ2-3
V gene: TRBV19
D gene: NA
CDR3 DNA: TGTGCCAGTACCCCGGGGACTGTCAGCACAGATACGCAGTATTTT
CDR3 protein: CASTPGTVSTDTQYF

clone size: few
J gene: TRBJ2-5
V gene: TRBV5-1
D gene: NA
CDR3 DNA: TGCGCCAGCAGCGAGGGACGGAGTAGTTGGGAGACCCAGTACTTC
CDR3 protein: CASSEGRSSWETQYF

clone size: few
J gene: TRBJ2-7
V gene: TRBV4-3
D gene: NA
CDR3 DNA: TGCGCCAGCAGCCAAGATTGGGGGGAGGCCTACGAGCAGTACTTC
CDR3 protein: CASSQDWGEAYEQYF

clone size: NA
J gene: TRBJ2-6
V gene: TRBV30
D gene: NA
CDR3 DNA: TGTGCCTTGACTCCACCTGGGGCCAACGTCCTGACTTTC
CDR3 protein: CALTPPGANVLTF

clone size: NA
J gene: TRBJ2-1
V gene: TRBV4-3
D gene: NA
CDR3 DNA: TGCGCCAGCAGCCAAGATCGAGGACTGTACAATGAGCAGTTCTTC
CDR3 protein: CASSQDRGLYNEQFF

clone size: NA
J gene: TRBJ1-1
V gene: TRBV5-1
D gene: NA
CDR3 DNA: TGCGCCAGCAGCTTGAACAGGGAGGCCCTTGAAGCTTTCTTT
CDR3 protein: CASSLNREALEAFF

clone size: few
J gene: TRBJ2-1
V gene: TRBV29-1
D gene: NA
CDR3 DNA: TGCAGCGTTGAACCGGACCCTGGCAATGAGCAGTTCTTC
CDR3 protein: CSVEPDPGNEQFF

clone size: few
J gene: TRBJ1-2
V gene: TRBV11-2
D gene: TRBD1
CDR3 DNA: TGTGCCAGCAGCTTAGGGACAGGGTACTACACCTTC
CDR3 protein: CASSLGTGYYTF

clone size: NA
J gene: TRBJ2-1
V gene: TRBV7-9
D gene: TRBD2
CDR3 DNA: TGTGCCAGCAGCTCTGAACTAGCGGGAGCGGATGAGCAGTTCTTC
CDR3 protein: CASSSELAGADEQFF

clone size: NA
J gene: TRBJ2-1
V gene: TRBV7-2
D gene: TRBD1
CDR3 DNA: TGTGCCAGCAGCTTAGTCAGGGGGATTTTAAATGAGCAGTTCTTC
CDR3 protein: CASSLVRGILNEQFF

clone size: NA
J gene: TRBJ1-2
V gene: TRBV28
D gene: NA
CDR3 DNA: TGTGCCAGCAGTCCCTTGGGGGAGGCCCGAGGCTACACCTTC
CDR3 protein: CASSPLGEARGYTF

clone size: NA
J gene: TRBJ1-5
V gene: TRBV29-1
D gene: TRBD1
CDR3 DNA: TGCAGCGCCGGGACAGGGAATCAGCCCCAGCATTTT
CDR3 protein: CSAGTGNQPQHF

clone size: NA
J gene: TRBJ2-3
V gene: TRBV19
D gene: NA
CDR3 DNA: TGTGCCAGTAGTTTACAGGAATCTAGCACAGATACGCAGTATTTT
CDR3 protein: CASSLQESSTDTQYF

clone size: NA
J gene: TRBJ2-1
V gene: TRBV29-1
D gene: NA
CDR3 DNA: TGCAGCGTTGAAAGGGGGAATGAGCAGTTCTTC
CDR3 protein: CSVERGNEQFF

clone size: NA
J gene: TRBJ1-3
V gene: TRBV5-1
D gene: TRBD1
CDR3 DNA: TGCGCCAGCAGCTTATCCGGGACAGAAAGGTCTGGAAACACCATATATTTT
CDR3 protein: CASSLSGTERSGNTIYF

clone size: NA
J gene: TRBJ2-3
V gene: TRBV5-1
D gene: NA
CDR3 DNA: TGCGCCAGCAGCTTGGGAGCGGCTAGCACAGATACGCAGTATTTT
CDR3 protein: CASSLGAASTDTQYF

clone size: few
J gene: TRBJ2-3
V gene: TRBV4-2
D gene: TRBD2
CDR3 DNA: TGTGCCAGCAGCCCTCTAGCGGGCCCCACAGATACGCAGTATTTT
CDR3 protein: CASSPLAGPTDTQYF

clone size: NA
J gene: TRBJ2-2
V gene: TRBV6-6
D gene: NA
CDR3 DNA: TGTGCCAGCAGCTCGGACAGCACCGGGGAGCTGTTTTTT
CDR3 protein: CASSSDSTGELFF

clone size: NA
J gene: TRBJ1-3
V gene: TRBV27
D gene: NA
CDR3 DNA: TGTGCCAGCAGTCCCCGGGGGGCCGGAAACACCATATATTTT
CDR3 protein: CASSPRGAGNTIYF

clone size: few
J gene: TRBJ1-5
V gene: TRBV5-4
D gene: TRBD1
CDR3 DNA: TGTGCCAGCAGCCTGGACAGGGGGAGCAATCAGCCCCAGCATTTT
CDR3 protein: CASSLDRGSNQPQHF

clone size: NA
J gene: TRBJ2-5
V gene: TRBV9
D gene: TRBD2
CDR3 DNA: TGTGCCAGCAGCGTAGCTGGGCTAGCGGTGGAGACCCAGTACTTC
CDR3 protein: CASSVAGLAVETQYF

clone size: NA
J gene: TRBJ1-1
V gene: TRBV21-1
D gene: NA
CDR3 DNA: TGTGCCAGCAACCCACTGGGACAGGGGAACACTGAAGCTTTCTTT
CDR3 protein: CASNPLGQGNTEAFF